These 8 T cell receptor beta chains were all obtained from the same sample, sequenced in a study of control samples from healthy donors and cancer patients. TCRdb's copy holds only in-frame clones and misses some; the assay was immunoSEQ multiplex PCR. The table records approximately 150,000 clones, approximately 94% of them present only once. Source material: PBMCs. All receptors come from a man aged 60 to 69 with colorectal cancer.

V gene TRBV5-1 combines with J gene TRBJ2-5; TRBD2 aligns across 13 bases. Germline CDR1 and CDR2: SGHRS and YFSETQ. The CDR3 runs to 17 residues. Unmatched junction bases numbered 7, after V lost 4 bases and J lost 1 base. The CDR3 coding sequence is TGCGCCAGCAGCCCCCCGACTAGCGGGGGGCCCCAAGAGACCCAGTACTTC. This translates into CASSPPTSGGPQETQYF.

This clone was observed a handful of times. This chain joins TRBV6-6 and TRBJ1-1; D unresolved. Trimming left V 4 bases short and J 0 bases short, with 9 bases between. CDR3 size: 14 residues. CDR1 and CDR2 from the germline V gene are MNHNY and SVGAGI (reference sequence). In nucleotides, the CDR3 is TGTGCCAGCAGTTTAAAGTTTCTGAACACTGAAGCTTTCTTT. This gives the protein CASSLKFLNTEAFF.

The chain joins TRBV5-6 to TRBJ2-2; D perhaps matches TRBD1 (6 bases). V lost 4 bases to trimming and J lost 6 bases, with 22 bases between them. The CDR3 contains 17 residues. Germline V gives CDR1 SGHDT, CDR2 YYEEEE. The CDR3, as DNA: TGTGCCAGCAGCCCCTTGCGGCAGGGGTCCCTAGCCGGGGAGCTGTTTTTT. It is translated as CASSPLRQGSLAGELFF.

The chain combines TRBV5-1 with TRBJ2-3; no definite D call. The V end was cut by 1 base, the J end by 1 base, with 7 bases between. CDR1 is SGHRS and CDR2 is YFSETQ in the germline V gene. CDR3 length equals 14 residues. CDR3 sequence (DNA): TGCGCCAGCAGCTTGATCCAGGGCACAGATACGCAGTATTTT. Its protein is CASSLIQGTDTQYF.

The J gene is TRBJ2-5, the V gene TRBV27; D might be TRBD1 (5 bases). Germline values: CDR1 MNHEY, CDR2 SMNVEV (reference sequence). V dropped 3 bases and J dropped 3 bases, with 11 bases sitting between them. The CDR3 spans 14 residues. CDR3 loop: CASSLAGSKETQYF. The CDR3 coding sequence is TGTGCCAGCAGTTTGGCAGGGTCCAAAGAGACCCAGTACTTC.

The chain recombines TRBV6-2 or TRBV6-3 with TRBJ1-2; 7 bases map to TRBD1. The CDR3 is made up of 16 amino acids. The V segment lost 3 bases and the J segment 3 bases; nucleotides outside the gene matches: 10. Germline loops: CDR1 MNHEY, CDR2 SVGEGT. CDR3 region: CASSYSTGLGDYGYTF. CDR3 nucleotide sequence: TGTGCCAGCAGTTATTCGACAGGGCTAGGGGACTATGGCTACACCTTC.

The chain employs TRBV7-9 and TRBJ1-6, with 8 bases identical to TRBD1. Germline loops: CDR1 SEHNR, CDR2 FQNEAQ (reference sequence). The CDR3 extends over 18 amino acids. V was pared by 5 bases and J by 0 bases, with 9 bases of the junction left unmatched. The CDR3 loop reads CASSRGTGMSSYNSPLHF. Here the CDR3 DNA reads TGTGCCAGCAGCAGAGGGACAGGAATGAGCTCCTATAATTCACCCCTCCACTTT. The variable domain in full, completed from reference TRBV7-9 and TRBJ1-6, reads DTGVSQNPRHKITKRGQNVTFRCDPISEHNRLYWYRQTLGQGPEFLTYFQNEAQLEKSRLLSDRFSAERPKGSFSTLEIQRTEQGDSAMYLCASSRGTGMSSYNSPLHFGNGTRLTVT.

This sequence joins TRBV5-4 and TRBJ1-1; D is unresolved. Trimming stripped 3 bases from V and 0 bases from J, with 9 bases between. The germline CDR1 and CDR2 sequences are SGHNT and YYREEE (reference sequence). The CDR3 loop spans 14 amino acids. The DNA of the CDR3 is TGTGCCAGCAGCTCAAACAGAGTGAACACTGAAGCTTTCTTT. As protein: CASSSNRVNTEAFF.